This TCR beta chain was captured by sequencing in a study of read filtering for tumor transcriptome and immune sequencing (dated by TCRdb to the early 2020s). Notes on the research overall: The cohort was composed of roughly 16 male and about 14 female patients, with a mean age of roughly 70 years and an age range of about 45 to 90. A main aim was a read-filtering strategy for immune repertoire data, specifically whether clonotypes supported by a single read should be removed. TCR repertoires obtained by targeted immune repertoire sequencing and by bulk whole-transcriptome sequencing performed on the same bone marrow samples were compared. Per sample, about 4.05 to 11 million TCR-region mapped reads were obtained with IR-seq, compared with only roughly 85 to 1273 with RNA-seq. By revised international staging, roughly 8 patients were R-ISS I, over 15 were R-ISS II and roughly seven were R-ISS III. Whole-transcriptome libraries were prepared with the TruSeq RNA Access Library Prep Kit after DNase treatment. General study outcomes and caveats: Single-read clonotypes made up about 82% of clonotypes but only approximately 4% of total reads in IR-seq, compared with 65% to 75% of clonotypes and approximately 40% of reads in RNA-seq. The sorted CD138-negative fraction was composed of a mixed bone marrow immune population rather than of purified T cells. When single-read clonotypes were removed, the proportions of shared clonotypes in IR-seq and RNA-seq correlated more strongly. IR-seq captured clonotypes at much higher depth and more reliably than RNA-seq, and smaller IR-seq throughput sufficed to identify most shared clonotypes.

TCR libraries were built from roughly 400 ng RNA with the Immunoverse kit, using molecular barcoded adaptors covering alpha/delta and beta/gamma chains. TCR library preparation used the same RNA that went into transcriptome sequencing. An Illumina HiSeq 4000 with 2 x 150 cycles was used to sequence the TCR libraries. The authors' pipeline ran thus. TCR reads were aligned to human V, D, J and C references and assembled into CDR3 clonotypes with MiXCR, including quality filtering and error correction. The tcR package in R was used for analysis of clonotype counts and gene usage diversity. Raw mapping reads were checked after the RNA-seq reads had been mapped by STAR aligner version 2.5.3a onto the human GRCh37 genome. To test how sequencing depth affects detected clonotypes, IR-seq fastq files were randomly downsampled with Seqtk 1.3. TCRdb ran its own pipeline on the public reads, namely fastp trimming at Q25 and MiXCR clone calling, and kept in-frame beta chains. Each CDR3 protein gets just one entry, which takes the most common genes and DNA from the rows behind it. The V and J calls were determined by TCRdb, not by the authors. This sample has about 90,000 distinct CDR3 sequences in its table, and roughly an eighth of those were observed once. Clones ranked in the top ten supply under 15% of the sample.

Each patient had bone marrow sampled at the time of active disease. Ficoll-Hypaque density gradient centrifugation was used to isolate the bone marrow mononuclear cells. To remove myeloma plasma cells, the cells were labeled with CD138 magnetic microbeads on a MACS separator, and CD138-negative cells were then collected by negative selection. Flow cytometry with CD138 antibodies on an Attune NxT was used to check how pure the isolated cells were. Total RNA was extracted using TRIzol reagent and was quantified on a NanoDrop spectrophotometer. Paired RNA-seq and IR-seq were performed on the CD138-negative bone marrow sample of each patient. This clonotype was counted a few times. Its antigen has not been determined. Per-base qualities were not stored, and no clone one base away is much larger. The CDR3 goes from the cysteine to the phenylalanine over 13 residues. The CDR3 DNA has 39 bases and is translated from base 1. V is clipped by 3 bases and J by 2 bases, and the sequence between their germline boundaries is 7 bases long.

The origin of this receptor is a donor at least 40 years old with multiple myeloma. In this chain, TRBV12-3 or TRBV12-4 is recombined with TRBJ1-1, with the D gene call left open. The specimen was a population of CD138-negative cells sorted from bone marrow. The meaning of the sample's cell subset or site label: bone marrow mononuclear cells depleted of CD138+ plasma/myeloma cells by negative magnetic selection. The bases are TGTGCCAGCAGTTTTGGGGAAAACACTGAAGCTTTCTTT. Translated, this gives CASSFGENTEAFF.